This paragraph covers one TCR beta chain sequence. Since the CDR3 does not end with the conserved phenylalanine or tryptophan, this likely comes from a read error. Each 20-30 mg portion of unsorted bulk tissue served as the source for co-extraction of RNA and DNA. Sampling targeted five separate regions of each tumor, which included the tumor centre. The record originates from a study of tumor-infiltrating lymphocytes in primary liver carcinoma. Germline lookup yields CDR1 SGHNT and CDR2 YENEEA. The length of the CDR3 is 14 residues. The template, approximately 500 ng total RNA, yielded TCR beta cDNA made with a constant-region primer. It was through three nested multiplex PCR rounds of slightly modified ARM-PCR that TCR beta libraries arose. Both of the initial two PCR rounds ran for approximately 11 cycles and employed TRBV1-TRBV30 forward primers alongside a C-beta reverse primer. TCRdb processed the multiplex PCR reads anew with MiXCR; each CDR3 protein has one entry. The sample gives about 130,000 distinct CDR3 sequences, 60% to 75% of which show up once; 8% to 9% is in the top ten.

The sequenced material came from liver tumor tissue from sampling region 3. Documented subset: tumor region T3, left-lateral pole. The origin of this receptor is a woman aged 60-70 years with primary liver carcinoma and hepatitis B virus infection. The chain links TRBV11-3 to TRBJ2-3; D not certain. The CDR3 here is CASGFRASTDTQYI. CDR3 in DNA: TGTGCCAGCGGCTTTCGGGCTAGCACAGATACGCAGTATATT.